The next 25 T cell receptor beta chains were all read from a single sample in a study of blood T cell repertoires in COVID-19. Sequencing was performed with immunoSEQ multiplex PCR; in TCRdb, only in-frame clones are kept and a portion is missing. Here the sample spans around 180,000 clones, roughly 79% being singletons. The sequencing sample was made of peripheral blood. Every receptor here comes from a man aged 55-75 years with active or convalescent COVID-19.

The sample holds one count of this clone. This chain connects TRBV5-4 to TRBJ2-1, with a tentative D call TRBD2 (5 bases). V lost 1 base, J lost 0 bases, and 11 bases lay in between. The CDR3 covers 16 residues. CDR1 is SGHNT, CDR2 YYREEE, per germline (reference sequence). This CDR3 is CASSLYRESSYNEQFF. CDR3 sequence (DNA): TGTGCCAGCAGCTTGTATCGGGAAAGCTCCTACAATGAGCAGTTCTTC.

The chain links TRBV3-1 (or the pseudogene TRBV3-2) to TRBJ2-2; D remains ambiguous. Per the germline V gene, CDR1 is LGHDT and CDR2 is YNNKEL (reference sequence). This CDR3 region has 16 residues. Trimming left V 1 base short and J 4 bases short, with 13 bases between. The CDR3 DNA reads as TGTGCCAGCAGCCAAGTTTCGGCAGCGATCACCGGGGAGCTGTTTTTT. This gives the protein CASSQVSAAITGELFF.

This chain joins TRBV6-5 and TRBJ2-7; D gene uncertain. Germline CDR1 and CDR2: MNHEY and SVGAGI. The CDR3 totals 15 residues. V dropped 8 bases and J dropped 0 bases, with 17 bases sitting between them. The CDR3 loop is CASRTSGARSYEQYF. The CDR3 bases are TGTGCCAGCCGTACCTCCGGAGCCCGCTCCTACGAGCAGTACTTC.

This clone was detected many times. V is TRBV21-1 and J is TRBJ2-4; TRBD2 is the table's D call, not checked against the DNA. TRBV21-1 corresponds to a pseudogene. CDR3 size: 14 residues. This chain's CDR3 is CASTEAGSENIQYF. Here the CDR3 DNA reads TGTGCCAGCACCGAAGCGGGGAGTGAAAACATTCAGTACTTC.

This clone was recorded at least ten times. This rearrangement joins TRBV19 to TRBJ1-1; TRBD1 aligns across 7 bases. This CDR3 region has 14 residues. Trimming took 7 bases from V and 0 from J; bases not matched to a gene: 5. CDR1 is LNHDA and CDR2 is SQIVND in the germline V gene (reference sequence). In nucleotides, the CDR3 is TGTGCCAGTACCCCGACAGGGCTGAACACTGAAGCTTTCTTT. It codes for CASTPTGLNTEAFF.

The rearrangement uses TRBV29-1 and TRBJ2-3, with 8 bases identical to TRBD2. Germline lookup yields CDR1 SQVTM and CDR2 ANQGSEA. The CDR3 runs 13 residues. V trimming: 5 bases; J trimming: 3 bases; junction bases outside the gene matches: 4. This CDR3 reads CSVRASGTDTQYF. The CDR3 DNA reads TGCAGCGTTAGGGCTAGCGGGACAGATACGCAGTATTTT.

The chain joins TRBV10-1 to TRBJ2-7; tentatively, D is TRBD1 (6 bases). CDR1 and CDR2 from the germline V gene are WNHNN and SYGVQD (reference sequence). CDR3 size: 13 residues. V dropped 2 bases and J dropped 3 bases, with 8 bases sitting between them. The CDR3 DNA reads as TGCGCCAGCAGTGAGACAGGGCTCTACGAGCAGTACTTC. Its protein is CASSETGLYEQYF.

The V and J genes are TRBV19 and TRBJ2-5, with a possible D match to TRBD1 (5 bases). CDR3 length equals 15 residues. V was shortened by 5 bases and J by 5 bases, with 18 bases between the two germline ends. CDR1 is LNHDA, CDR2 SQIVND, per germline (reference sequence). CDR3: CASSLGQNRRETQYF. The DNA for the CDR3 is TGTGCCAGTAGTTTGGGGCAAAACCGTCGGGAGACCCAGTACTTC.

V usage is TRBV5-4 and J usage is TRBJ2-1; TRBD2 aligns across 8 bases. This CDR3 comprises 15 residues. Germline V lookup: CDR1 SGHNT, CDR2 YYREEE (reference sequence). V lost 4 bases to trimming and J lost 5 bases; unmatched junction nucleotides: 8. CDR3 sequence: CASSAGLAPNNEQFF. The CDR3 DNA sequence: TGTGCCAGCAGCGCCGGACTAGCCCCCAACAATGAGCAGTTCTTC. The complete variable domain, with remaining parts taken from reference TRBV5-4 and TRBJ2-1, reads ETGVTQSPTHLIKTRGQQVTLRCSSQSGHNTVSWYQQALGQGPQFIFQYYREEENGRGNFPPRFSGLQFPNYSSELNVNALELDDSALYLCASSAGLAPNNEQFFGPGTRLTVL.

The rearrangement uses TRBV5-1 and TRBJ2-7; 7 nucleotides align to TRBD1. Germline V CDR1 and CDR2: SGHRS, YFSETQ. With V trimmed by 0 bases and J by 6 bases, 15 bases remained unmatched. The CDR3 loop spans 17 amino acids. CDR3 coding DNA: TGCGCCAGCAGCTTGGTCCCCCTCCGGGCAGGGGGTGGCGAGCAGTACTTC. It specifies CASSLVPLRAGGGEQYF. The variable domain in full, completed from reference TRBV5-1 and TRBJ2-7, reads KAGVTQTPRYLIKTRGQQVTLSCSPISGHRSVSWYQQTPGQGLQFLFEYFSETQRNKGNFPGRFSGRQFSNSRSEMNVSTLELGDSALYLCASSLVPLRAGGGEQYFGPGTRLTVT.

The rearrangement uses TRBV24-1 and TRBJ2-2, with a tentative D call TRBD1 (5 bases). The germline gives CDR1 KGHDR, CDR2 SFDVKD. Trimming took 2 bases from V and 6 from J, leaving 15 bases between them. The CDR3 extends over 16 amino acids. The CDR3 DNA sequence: TGTGCCACCAGTGATTCGGCCAGGGCATCGTCCGGGGAGCTGTTTTTT. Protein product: CATSDSARASSGELFF.

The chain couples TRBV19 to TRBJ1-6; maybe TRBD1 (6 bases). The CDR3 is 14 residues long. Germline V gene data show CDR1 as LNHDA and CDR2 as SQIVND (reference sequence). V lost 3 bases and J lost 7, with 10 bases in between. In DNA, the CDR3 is TGTGCCAGTAGTATTCGGGACATAAATTCACCCCTCCACTTT. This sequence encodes CASSIRDINSPLHF.

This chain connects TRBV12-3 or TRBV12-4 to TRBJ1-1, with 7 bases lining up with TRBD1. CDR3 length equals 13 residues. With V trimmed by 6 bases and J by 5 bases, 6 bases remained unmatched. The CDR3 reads CASSSTGATEAFF. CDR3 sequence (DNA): TGTGCCAGCAGCTCTACAGGGGCTACTGAAGCTTTCTTT.

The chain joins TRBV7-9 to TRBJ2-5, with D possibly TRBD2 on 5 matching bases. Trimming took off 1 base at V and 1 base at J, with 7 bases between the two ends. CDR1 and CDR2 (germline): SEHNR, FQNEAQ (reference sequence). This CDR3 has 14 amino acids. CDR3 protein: CASSLEAVQETQYF. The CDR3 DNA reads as TGTGCCAGCAGCTTAGAAGCGGTCCAAGAGACCCAGTACTTC.

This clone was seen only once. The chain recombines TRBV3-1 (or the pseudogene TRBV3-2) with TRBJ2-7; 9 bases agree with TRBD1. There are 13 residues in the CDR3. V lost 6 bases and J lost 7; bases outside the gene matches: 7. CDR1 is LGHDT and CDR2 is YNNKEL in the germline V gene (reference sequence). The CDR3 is CASSPQGAREQYF. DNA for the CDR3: TGTGCCAGCAGTCCACAGGGGGCAAGGGAGCAGTACTTC.

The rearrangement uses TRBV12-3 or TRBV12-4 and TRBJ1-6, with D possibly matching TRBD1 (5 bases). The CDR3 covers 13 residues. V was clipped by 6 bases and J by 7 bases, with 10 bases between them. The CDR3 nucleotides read TGTGCCAGCAGCTTGGGGGGAAATTCACCCCTCCACTTT. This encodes CASSLGGNSPLHF.

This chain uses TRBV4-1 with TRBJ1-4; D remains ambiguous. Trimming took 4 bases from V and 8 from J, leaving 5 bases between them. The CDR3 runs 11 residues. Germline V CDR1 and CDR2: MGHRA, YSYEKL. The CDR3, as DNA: TGCGCCAGCAGCCTCAGGGAAAAACTGTTTTTT. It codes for CASSLREKLFF.

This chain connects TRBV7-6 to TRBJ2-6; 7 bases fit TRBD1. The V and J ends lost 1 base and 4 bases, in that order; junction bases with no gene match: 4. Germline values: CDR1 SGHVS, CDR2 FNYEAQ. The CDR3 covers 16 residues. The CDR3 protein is CASSLEGARGANVLTF. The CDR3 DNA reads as TGTGCCAGCAGCTTAGAGGGGGCGAGGGGGGCCAACGTCCTGACTTTC.

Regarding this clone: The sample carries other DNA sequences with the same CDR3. For the CDR3, the DNA is TGCGCCAGCAGCTGGGATGGTGGGGGGTACTACACCTTC. Translating it yields CASSWDGGGYYTF. The V gene is TRBV5-1, the J gene TRBJ1-2; TRBD1 might be the D (5 bases). Trimming removed 3 bases at V and 10 bases at J, with 16 bases between. This CDR3 spans 13 amino acids. Germline lookup yields CDR1 SGHRS and CDR2 YFSETQ. The variable domain in full, with the rest retrieved from reference TRBV5-1 and TRBJ1-2, is KAGVTQTPRYLIKTRGQQVTLSCSPISGHRSVSWYQQTPGQGLQFLFEYFSETQRNKGNFPGRFSGRQFSNSRSEMNVSTLELGDSALYLCASSWDGGGYYTFGSGTRLTVV.

This CDR3 is CASRHRDSSRGELFF. The CDR3 DNA is TGTGCCAGTAGACACCGGGACTCTAGTCGCGGGGAGCTGTTTTTT. The chain is built from TRBV19 and TRBJ2-2, with a tentative D call TRBD2 (6 bases). CDR3 length: 15 amino acids. V lost 6 bases and J lost 7, with 18 bases in between. CDR1 is LNHDA and CDR2 is SQIVND in the germline V gene (reference sequence).

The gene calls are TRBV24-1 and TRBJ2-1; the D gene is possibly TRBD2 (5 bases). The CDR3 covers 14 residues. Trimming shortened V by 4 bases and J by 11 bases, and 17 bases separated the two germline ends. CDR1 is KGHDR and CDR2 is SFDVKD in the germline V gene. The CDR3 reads CATSDLSPEDQQFF. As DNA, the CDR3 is TGTGCCACCAGTGACCTCAGCCCGGAGGACCAGCAGTTCTTC.

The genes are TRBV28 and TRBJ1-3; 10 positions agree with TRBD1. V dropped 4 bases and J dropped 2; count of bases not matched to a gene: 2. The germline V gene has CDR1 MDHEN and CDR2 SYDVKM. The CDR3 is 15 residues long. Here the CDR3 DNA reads TGTGCCAGCAGTTCGGGACAGGGGACTGGAAACACCATATATTTT. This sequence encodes CASSSGQGTGNTIYF.

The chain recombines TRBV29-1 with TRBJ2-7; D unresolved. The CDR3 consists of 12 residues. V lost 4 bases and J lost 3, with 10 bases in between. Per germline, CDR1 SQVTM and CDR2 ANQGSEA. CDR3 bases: TGCAGCGTTGGTGGCAGAAGCTACGAGCAGTACTTC. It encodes CSVGGRSYEQYF.

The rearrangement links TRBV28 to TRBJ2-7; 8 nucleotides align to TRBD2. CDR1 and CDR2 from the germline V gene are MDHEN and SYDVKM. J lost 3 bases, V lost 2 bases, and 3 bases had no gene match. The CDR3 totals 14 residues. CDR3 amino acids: CASSLLAGFYEQYF. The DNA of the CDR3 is TGTGCCAGCAGTTTACTAGCGGGTTTCTACGAGCAGTACTTC.

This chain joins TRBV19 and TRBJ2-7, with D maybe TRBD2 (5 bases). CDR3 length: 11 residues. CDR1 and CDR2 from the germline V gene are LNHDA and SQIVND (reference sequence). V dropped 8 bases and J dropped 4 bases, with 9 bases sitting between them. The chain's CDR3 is CASGRAYEQYF. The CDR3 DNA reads TGTGCCAGTGGGCGGGCTTACGAGCAGTACTTC.